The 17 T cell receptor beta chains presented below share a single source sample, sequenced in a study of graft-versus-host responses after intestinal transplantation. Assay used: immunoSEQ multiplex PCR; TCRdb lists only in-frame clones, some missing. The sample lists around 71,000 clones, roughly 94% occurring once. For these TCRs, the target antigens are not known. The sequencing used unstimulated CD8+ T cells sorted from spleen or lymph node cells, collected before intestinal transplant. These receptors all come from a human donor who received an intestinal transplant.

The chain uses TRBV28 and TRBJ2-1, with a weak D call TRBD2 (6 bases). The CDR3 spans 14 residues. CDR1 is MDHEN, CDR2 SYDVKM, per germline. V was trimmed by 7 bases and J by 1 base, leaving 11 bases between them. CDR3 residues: CASMSGSSYNEQFF. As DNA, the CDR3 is TGTGCCAGCATGAGCGGGTCGTCCTACAATGAGCAGTTCTTC.

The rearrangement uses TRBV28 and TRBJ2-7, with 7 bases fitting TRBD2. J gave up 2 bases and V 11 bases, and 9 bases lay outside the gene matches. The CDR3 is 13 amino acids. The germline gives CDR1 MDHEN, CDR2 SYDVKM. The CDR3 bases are TGTGCCGCGGGGGTTAGCCAGACCTACGAGCAGTACTTC. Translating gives CAAGVSQTYEQYF.

Here the CDR3 reads CASSVSVVNEQYF. CDR3 DNA sequence: TGTGCCAGCAGCGTTTCGGTCGTTAACGAGCAGTACTTC. The V and J genes are TRBV9 and TRBJ2-7; D unclear. The CDR3 sequence is 13 residues long. V lost 2 bases and J 5 bases, leaving 11 bases between the germline ends. Germline assignment: CDR1 SGDLS and CDR2 YYNGEE.

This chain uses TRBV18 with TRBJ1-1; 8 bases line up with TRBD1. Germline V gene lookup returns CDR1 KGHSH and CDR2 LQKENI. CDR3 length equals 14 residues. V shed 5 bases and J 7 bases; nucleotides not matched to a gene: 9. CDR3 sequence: CASSASGGGNEAFF. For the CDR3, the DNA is TGTGCCAGCTCAGCCTCAGGGGGCGGAAATGAAGCTTTCTTT.

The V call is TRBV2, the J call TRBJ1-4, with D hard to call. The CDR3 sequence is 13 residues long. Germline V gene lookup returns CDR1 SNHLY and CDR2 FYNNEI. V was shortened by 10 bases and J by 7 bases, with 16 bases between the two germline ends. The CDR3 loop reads CATTGISSEKLFF. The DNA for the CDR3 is TGTGCCACTACCGGTATAAGTTCTGAAAAACTGTTTTTT.

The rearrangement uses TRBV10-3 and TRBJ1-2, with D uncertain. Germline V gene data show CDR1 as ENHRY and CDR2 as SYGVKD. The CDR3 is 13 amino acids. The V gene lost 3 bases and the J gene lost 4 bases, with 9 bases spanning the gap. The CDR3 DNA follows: TGTGCCATCAGTGAACATGCTACCTATGGCTACACCTTC. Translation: CAISEHATYGYTF.

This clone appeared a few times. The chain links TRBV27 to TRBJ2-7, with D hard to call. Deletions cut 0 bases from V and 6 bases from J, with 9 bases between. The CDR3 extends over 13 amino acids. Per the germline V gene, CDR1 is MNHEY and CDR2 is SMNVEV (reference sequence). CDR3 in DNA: TGTGCCAGCAGTTTATCGATGCACAGCGAGCAGTACTTC. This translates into CASSLSMHSEQYF.

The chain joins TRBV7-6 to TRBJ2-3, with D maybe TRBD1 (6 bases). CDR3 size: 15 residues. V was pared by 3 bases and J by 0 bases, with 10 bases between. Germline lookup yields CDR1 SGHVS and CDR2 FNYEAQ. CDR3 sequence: CASSLWTASTDTQYF. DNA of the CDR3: TGTGCCAGCAGCTTGTGGACAGCTAGCACAGATACGCAGTATTTT.

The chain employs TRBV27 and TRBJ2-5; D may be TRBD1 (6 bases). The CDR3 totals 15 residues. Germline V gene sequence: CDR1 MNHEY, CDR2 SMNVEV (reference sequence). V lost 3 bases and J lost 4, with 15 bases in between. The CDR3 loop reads CASSFYRVESETQYF. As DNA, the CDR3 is TGTGCCAGCAGTTTTTACAGGGTGGAATCAGAGACCCAGTACTTC.

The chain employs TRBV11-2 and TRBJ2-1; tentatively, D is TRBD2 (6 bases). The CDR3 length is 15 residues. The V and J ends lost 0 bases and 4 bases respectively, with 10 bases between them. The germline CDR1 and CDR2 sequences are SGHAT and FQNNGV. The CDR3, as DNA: TGTGCCAGCAGCTTAGAAGCTAGCGTTTACAATGAGCAGTTCTTC. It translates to CASSLEASVYNEQFF.

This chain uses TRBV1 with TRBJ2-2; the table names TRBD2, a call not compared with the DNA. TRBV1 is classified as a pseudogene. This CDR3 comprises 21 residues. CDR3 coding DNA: TGCACCAGCAGCCAAGATCTAACGGGACTAGCGGGAGGGCTGAGCACCGGGGAGCTGTTTTTT. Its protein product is CTSSQDLTGLAGGLSTGELFF.

The CDR3: CSARLADEQFF. CDR3 coding DNA: TGCAGTGCGCGACTAGCAGATGAGCAGTTCTTC. V is TRBV20-1 and J is TRBJ2-1, with 7 bases that match TRBD2. CDR1 is DFQATT and CDR2 is SNEGSKA in the germline V gene (reference sequence). The CDR3 runs to 11 residues. V was pared by 6 bases and J by 8 bases, with 4 bases of the junction left unmatched.

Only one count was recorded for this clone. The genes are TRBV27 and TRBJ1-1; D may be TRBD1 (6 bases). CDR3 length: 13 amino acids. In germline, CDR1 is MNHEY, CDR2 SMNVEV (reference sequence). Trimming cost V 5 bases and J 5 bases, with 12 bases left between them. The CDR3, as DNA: TGTGCCAGCAGTGCAGGGGCGGGGACTGAAGCTTTCTTT. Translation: CASSAGAGTEAFF.

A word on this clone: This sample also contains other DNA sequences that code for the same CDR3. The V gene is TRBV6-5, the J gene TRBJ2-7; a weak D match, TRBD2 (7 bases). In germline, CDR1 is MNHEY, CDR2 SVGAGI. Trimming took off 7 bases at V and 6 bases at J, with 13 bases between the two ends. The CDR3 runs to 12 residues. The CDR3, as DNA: TGTGCCAGCAAGGGGGGGCGGGGCGAGCAGTACTTC. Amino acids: CASKGGRGEQYF.

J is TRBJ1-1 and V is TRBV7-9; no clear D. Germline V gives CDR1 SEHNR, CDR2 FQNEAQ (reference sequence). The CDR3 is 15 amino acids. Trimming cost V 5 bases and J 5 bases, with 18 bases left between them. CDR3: CASSALGLPGTEAFF. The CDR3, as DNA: TGTGCCAGCAGCGCCTTAGGACTCCCTGGGACTGAAGCTTTCTTT.

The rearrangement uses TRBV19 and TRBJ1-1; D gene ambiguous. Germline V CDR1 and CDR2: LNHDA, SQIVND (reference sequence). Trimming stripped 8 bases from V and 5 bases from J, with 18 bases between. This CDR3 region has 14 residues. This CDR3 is CASRDPSMGTEAFF. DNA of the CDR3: TGTGCCAGTCGTGACCCTTCGATGGGGACTGAAGCTTTCTTT.

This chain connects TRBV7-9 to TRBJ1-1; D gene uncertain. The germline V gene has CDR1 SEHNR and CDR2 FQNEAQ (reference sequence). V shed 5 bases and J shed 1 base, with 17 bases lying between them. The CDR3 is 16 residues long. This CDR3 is CASSLGSGRTNTEAFF. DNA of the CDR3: TGTGCCAGCAGCCTAGGCTCGGGGAGAACGAACACTGAAGCTTTCTTT.